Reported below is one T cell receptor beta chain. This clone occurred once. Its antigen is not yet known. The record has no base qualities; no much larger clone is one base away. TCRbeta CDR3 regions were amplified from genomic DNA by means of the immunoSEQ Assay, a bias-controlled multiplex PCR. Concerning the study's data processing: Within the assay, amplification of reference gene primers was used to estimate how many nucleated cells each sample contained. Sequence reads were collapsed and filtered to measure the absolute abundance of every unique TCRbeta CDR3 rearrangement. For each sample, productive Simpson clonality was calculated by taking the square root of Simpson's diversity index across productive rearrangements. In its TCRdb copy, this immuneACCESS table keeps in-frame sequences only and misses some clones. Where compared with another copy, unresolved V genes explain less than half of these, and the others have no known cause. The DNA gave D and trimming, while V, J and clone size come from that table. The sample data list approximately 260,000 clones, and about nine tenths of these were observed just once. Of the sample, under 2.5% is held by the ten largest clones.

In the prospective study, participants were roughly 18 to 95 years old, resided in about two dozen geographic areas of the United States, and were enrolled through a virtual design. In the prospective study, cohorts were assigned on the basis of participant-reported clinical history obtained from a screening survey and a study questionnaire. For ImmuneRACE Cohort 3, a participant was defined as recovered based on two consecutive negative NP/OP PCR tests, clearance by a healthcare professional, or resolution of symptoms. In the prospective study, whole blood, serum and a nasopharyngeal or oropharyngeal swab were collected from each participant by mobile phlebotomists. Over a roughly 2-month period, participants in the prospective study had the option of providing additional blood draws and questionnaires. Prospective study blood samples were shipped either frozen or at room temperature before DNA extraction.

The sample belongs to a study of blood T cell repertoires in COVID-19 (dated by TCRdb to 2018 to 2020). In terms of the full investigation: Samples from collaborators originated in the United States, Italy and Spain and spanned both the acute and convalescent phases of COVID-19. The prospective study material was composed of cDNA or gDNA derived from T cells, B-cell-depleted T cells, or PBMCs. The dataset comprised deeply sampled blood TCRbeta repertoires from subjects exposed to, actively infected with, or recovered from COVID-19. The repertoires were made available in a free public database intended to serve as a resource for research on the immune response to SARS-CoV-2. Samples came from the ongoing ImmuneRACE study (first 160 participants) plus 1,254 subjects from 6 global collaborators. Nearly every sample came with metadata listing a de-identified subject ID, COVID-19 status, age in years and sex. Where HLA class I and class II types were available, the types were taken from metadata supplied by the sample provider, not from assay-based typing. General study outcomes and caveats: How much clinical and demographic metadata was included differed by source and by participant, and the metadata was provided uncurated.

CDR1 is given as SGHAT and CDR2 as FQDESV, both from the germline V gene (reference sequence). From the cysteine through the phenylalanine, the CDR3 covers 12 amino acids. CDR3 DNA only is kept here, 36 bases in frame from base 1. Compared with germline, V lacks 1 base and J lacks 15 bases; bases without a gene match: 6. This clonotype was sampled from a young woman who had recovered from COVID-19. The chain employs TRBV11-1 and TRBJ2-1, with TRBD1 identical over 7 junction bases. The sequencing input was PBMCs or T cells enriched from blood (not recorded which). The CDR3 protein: CASSLEGGSVFF. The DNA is TGTGCCAGCAGCTTAGAAGGGGGCTCTGTGTTCTTC.